Listed below are T cell receptor beta chains from one sample, sequenced in a study of response to subunit inactivated influenza vaccine. MiXCR, run by TCRdb on the RT-PCR reads, gives a single entry per CDR3 protein. The sample has 450,000 to 600,000 distinct CDR3 sequences, about 15% seen once. The starting material was CD4+ T cells sorted from PBMCs, obtained roughly 24 months after vaccination. These receptors were taken from a man aged 50 to 69 who received an inactivated influenza vaccine. Each CDR3 is given with its conserved first and last residue. D genes are given only for firm matches. The size field is filled for only some rows; it gives once, few, many or a size class.

TRBJ1-1 few TRBV29-1 - 12 TGCAGCGGTGCTTGGGGGGACACTGAAGCTTTCTTT CSGAWGDTEAFF
TRBJ2-1 few TRBV6-1 - 13 TGTGCCAGCAGTGAACGGGGATTCAATGAGCAGTTCTTC CASSERGFNEQFF
TRBJ2-7 - TRBV11-3 - 13 TGTGCCAGCAGCTTAGGGACAGCGGGGGAGCAGTACTTC CASSLGTAGEQYF
TRBJ2-3 - TRBV7-2 TRBD2 15 TGTGCCAGCAGCTTATTAGCGGGACCGGTAGATACGCAGTATTTT CASSLLAGPVDTQYF
TRBJ2-1 - TRBV20-1 TRBD2 15 TGCAGTGCTAGAGTACTAGCGGGGGGACACAATGAGCAGTTCTTC CSARVLAGGHNEQFF
TRBJ1-1 - TRBV5-1 - 15 TGCGCCAGCAGGGCACAGTCGAACTGGATCGCTGAAGCTTTCTTT CASRAQSNWIAEAFF
TRBJ1-3 many TRBV12-3/TRBV12-4 - 15 TGTGCCAGCAGCCCGGGACACAGCTCTGGAAACACCATATATTTT CASSPGHSSGNTIYF
TRBJ2-3 - TRBV25-1 - 14 TGTGCCAGCAGCGCACTCCCTGGCACAGATACGCAGTATTTT CASSALPGTDTQYF
TRBJ2-5 few TRBV5-1 TRBD1 15 TGCGCCAGCAGCACCGGTACAGGGGGCTTGGAGACCCAGTACTTC CASSTGTGGLETQYF
TRBJ2-6 - TRBV7-2 - 16 TGTGCCAGCAGCTTAGTCCCGAACTCTGGGGCCAACGTCCTGACTTTC CASSLVPNSGANVLTF
TRBJ1-1 - TRBV6-2/TRBV6-3 - 14 TGTGCCAGCAGTTATCCCGGATCGAACACTGAAGCTTTCTTT CASSYPGSNTEAFF
TRBJ2-7 - TRBV3-1 - 13 TGTGCCAGCAGTGACAGCGAACCCTACGAGCAGTACTTC CASSDSEPYEQYF
TRBJ2-1 many TRBV24-1 TRBD2 17 TGTGCCACCAGTGATTCCAAAAAGCGGGAGAGTCTCAATGAGCAGTTCTTC CATSDSKKRESLNEQFF
TRBJ2-3 few TRBV11-1 - 14 TGTGCCAGCAGCCCCTTGGGCTTGACAGATACGCAGTATTTT CASSPLGLTDTQYF
TRBJ2-1 many TRBV4-3 TRBD1 16 TGCGCCAGCAGCCAAGGGTACAGGGGGACCTACAATGAGCAGTTCTTC CASSQGYRGTYNEQFF
TRBJ1-2 - TRBV2 - 13 TGTGCCAGCAGTGCGGGACAAAGATATGGCTACACCTTC CASSAGQRYGYTF
TRBJ2-7 few TRBV4-3 - 15 TGCGCCAGCAGCCAAGCCCCCAGGAACCTCTACGAGCAGTACTTC CASSQAPRNLYEQYF
TRBJ1-3 - TRBV12-3/TRBV12-4 - 14 TGTGCCAGCAGTTCGATCGGTGCGGGAAACACCATATATTTT CASSSIGAGNTIYF
TRBJ2-7 - TRBV12-3/TRBV12-4 - 12 TGTGCCAGCACTGGCGGAGCCTACGAGCAGTACTTC CASTGGAYEQYF
TRBJ1-1 many TRBV5-1 - 14 TGCGCCAGCAGCTTGGCCGGGGGGAACACTGAAGCTTTCTTT CASSLAGGNTEAFF
TRBJ2-2 - TRBV24-1 - 14 TGTGCCACCAGTGAGCTCGGGGGCACCGGGGAGCTGTTTTTT CATSELGGTGELFF
TRBJ2-3 few TRBV20-1 TRBD1 15 TGCAGTGCTAGCGACAGGGGGCGATGGACAGATACGCAGTATTTT CSASDRGRWTDTQYF
TRBJ1-1 - TRBV27 - 16 TGTGCCAGCAGCAAGGAATTCCGGGCTCGAGGGCCTGAAGCTTTCTTT CASSKEFRARGPEAFF
TRBJ2-5 - TRBV20-1 TRBD2 15 TGCAGTGCTAGAGATCCCACTAGCGGGAGCGAGACCCAGTACTTC CSARDPTSGSETQYF
TRBJ2-1 - TRBV12-3/TRBV12-4 - 16 TGTGCCAGCAGTTGGGGGGAGGGACAAGCCTACAATGAGCAGTTCTTC CASSWGEGQAYNEQFF
TRBJ2-7 few TRBV4-2 - 14 TGTGCCAGCAGCCAAGAGCAGGGCTCGGCCGAGCAGTACTTC CASSQEQGSAEQYF
TRBJ2-7 - TRBV28 - 11 TGTGCCAGCACTACAGGGTACGCGCAGTACTTC CASTTGYAQYF
TRBJ1-2 - TRBV7-2 - 13 TGTGCCAGCAAAGTCGACAGGAACTATGGCTACACCTTC CASKVDRNYGYTF
TRBJ2-7 many TRBV4-1 TRBD1 18 TGCGCCAGCAGCCAAATCCAACCCCCGGGACAGGGTACCTACGAGCAGTACTTC CASSQIQPPGQGTYEQYF